This TCR beta chain was obtained from a study of blood T cell repertoires in COVID-19. Study as a whole: Samples of COVID-19 (acute and convalescent) were obtained from the United States, Italy and Spain.

This clone was recorded a few times. Libraries were prepared by immunoSEQ multiplex PCR; TCRdb keeps only in-frame clonotypes and omits some of them. The sample contains fewer than 350,000 clones, more than 75% of which appear only once. V gave up 5 bases and J gave up 2 bases, with 7 bases separating them. Germline V gene sequence: CDR1 MDHEN, CDR2 SYDVKM. The CDR3 is 13 residues long. Sample: PBMCs or T cells enriched from blood (not recorded which). This receptor was identified in a woman in her sixties or seventies in a cohort exposed to, infected with or recovered from COVID-19 (not recorded which). The rearrangement links TRBV28 to TRBJ1-3; unclear D gene. In DNA, the CDR3 is TGTGCCAGCAGTGCAAGCCCTGGAAACACCATATATTTT. The encoded protein is CASSASPGNTIYF.